The clone carrying this TCR beta chain was counted between two and nine times. Its antigen is undetermined. The data originate from a study of identical twins. Study observations and caveats: The presence of invariant MAIT and iNKT cells could partly confound analyses of zero-insertion sequences. Insertions ran lower in abundant cord blood beta clonotypes, though not in memory repertoires. Out-of-frame alpha sequences shared by twins showed excess low generation probability.

There were only healthy Caucasians among the donors. In TCRdb, the 5' RACE reads were re-called with MiXCR into one record per CDR3 protein. The sample carries about 890,000 distinct CDR3 sequences, about 12% recorded once. The data were also submitted as part of a second study, on yellow fever vaccine responses in identical twins.

Source material: PBMCs. The clonotype comes from a woman aged 18-30 years in good health.

The CDR3 DNA reads TGTGCCCTCCGGGGGGGCACTGAAGCTTTCTTT. This codes for CALRGGTEAFF. The V and J genes are TRBV6-1 and TRBJ1-1, with D maybe TRBD1 (5 bases). V lost 11 bases and J 4 bases, leaving 11 bases between the germline ends. The CDR3 consists of 11 residues. CDR1 is MNHNS and CDR2 is SASEGT in the germline V gene.